The 22 T cell receptor beta chains reported below all come from one sample, sequenced in a study of blood T cell repertoires in COVID-19 (dated by TCRdb to 2020 to 2021). The library came from the immunoSEQ multiplex PCR assay. The immuneACCESS repertoire file appears here via TCRdb, limited to in-frame rearrangements. These files lack a portion of the clones; in checked studies, under half of the deficit traces to unresolved V genes, and the cause of the others is not known. Within this sample are under 400,000 clones, with roughly nine tenths of them counted one time only. The top ten clonotypes cover 2.5% to 3.5% of the sample. The sample was peripheral blood. The receptors come from a woman aged 25 to 45 with COVID-19, enrolled during active disease.

V gene TRBV9 combines with J gene TRBJ2-1; tentatively, D is TRBD1 (5 bases). V was cut by 4 bases and J by 5 bases, with 16 bases left in between. Germline lookup yields CDR1 SGDLS and CDR2 YYNGEE. The CDR3 extends over 15 amino acids. Here the CDR3 DNA reads TGTGCCAGCAGCCCAGGGATAGGCGCGGACAATGAGCAGTTCTTC. This codes for CASSPGIGADNEQFF.

The V call is TRBV6-6, the J call TRBJ2-3; TRBD2 matches 10 bases. In germline, CDR1 is MNHNY, CDR2 SVGAGI (reference sequence). The CDR3 is 15 residues long. Trimming at V came to 6 bases and at J to 2 bases, leaving 5 bases not matched to a gene. CDR3 region: CASRLAGGFTDTQYF. The CDR3 DNA is TGTGCCAGCAGGTTAGCGGGAGGATTCACAGATACGCAGTATTTT.

The chain couples TRBV28 to TRBJ2-7; 9 bases match TRBD1. The germline CDR1 and CDR2 sequences are MDHEN and SYDVKM. Losses at the gene ends were 2 bases for V and 7 bases for J; bases not matched to a gene: 15. CDR3 length: 17 amino acids. This chain's CDR3 is CASSLVGRGQGNSEQYF. The CDR3 nucleotides are TGTGCCAGCAGTTTAGTTGGTAGGGGACAGGGAAACTCTGAGCAGTACTTC.

The rearrangement joins TRBV5-1 to TRBJ2-1; D might be TRBD2 (6 bases). The V end lost 0 bases, the J end lost 9 bases, and 13 bases lay between the germline ends. This CDR3 is built from 14 residues. Germline CDR1 reads SGHRS; CDR2 reads YFSETQ. The CDR3 is CASSLGAGGAEQFF. The CDR3 bases are TGCGCCAGCAGCTTGGGGGCAGGAGGGGCTGAGCAGTTCTTC.

V and J are TRBV28 and TRBJ1-2; 12 bases are shared with TRBD1. This CDR3 region has 14 residues. Germline CDR1 reads MDHEN; CDR2 reads SYDVKM. Losses at the gene ends were 5 bases for V and 8 bases for J; bases not matched to a gene: 6. CDR3 DNA sequence: TGTGCCAGCAGTCTCGTCGGGACAGGGGGCGGCTACACCTTC. It encodes CASSLVGTGGGYTF.

The chain is built from TRBV19 and TRBJ1-2; D not resolved. The CDR3 is 16 residues long. Deletions cut 0 bases from V and 2 bases from J, with 13 bases between. CDR1 and CDR2 from the germline V gene are LNHDA and SQIVND (reference sequence). Here the CDR3 DNA reads TGTGCCAGTAGTATAGATTTGGTGGCGGCAAACTATGGCTACACCTTC. This gives the protein CASSIDLVAANYGYTF.

This sequence joins TRBV25-1 and TRBJ2-5; 11 bases are a match to TRBD2. The CDR3 sequence is 16 residues long. CDR1 is MGHDK, CDR2 SYGVNS, per germline. V was pared by 1 base and J by 4 bases, with 5 bases of the junction left unmatched. The CDR3 region has the DNA TGTGCCAGCAGTGAATCAACTAGCGGGAGACGAGAGACCCAGTACTTC. It encodes CASSESTSGRRETQYF.

J is TRBJ1-5 and V is TRBV12-3 or TRBV12-4, with D perhaps TRBD1 (5 bases). The CDR3 has 13 residues. V was clipped by 1 base and J by 9 bases, with 10 bases between them. This chain's CDR3 is CASSLDWRGPQHF. In nucleotides, the CDR3 is TGTGCCAGCAGTTTAGACTGGAGGGGGCCCCAGCATTTT.

This chain joins TRBV2 and TRBJ1-1; D gene uncertain. Germline lookup yields CDR1 SNHLY and CDR2 FYNNEI. The V gene lost 3 bases and the J gene lost 0 bases, with 8 bases spanning the gap. The CDR3 has 14 amino acids. CDR3 loop: CASSEGRLNTEAFF. The CDR3 DNA reads as TGTGCCAGCAGTGAGGGCAGGTTGAACACTGAAGCTTTCTTT.

The CDR3 bases are TGTGCCAGCAGTCCGCACTCGGGACTCCTGAACACTGAAGCTTTCTTT. Protein: CASSPHSGLLNTEAFF. The rearrangement joins TRBV27 to TRBJ1-1; perhaps TRBD1 as D (5 bases). V lost 5 bases and J lost 0, with 16 bases in between. This CDR3 is built from 16 residues. The germline V gene has CDR1 MNHEY and CDR2 SMNVEV (reference sequence).

This clone has a count of ten or more. J is TRBJ1-1 and V is TRBV29-1; possible D gene TRBD1, 6 bases. Germline CDR1 reads SQVTM; CDR2 reads ANQGSEA. V was trimmed by 6 bases and J by 0 bases, leaving 11 bases between them. This CDR3 is built from 13 residues. The chain's CDR3 is CSVDGQLNTEAFF. For the CDR3, the DNA is TGCAGCGTAGACGGACAGCTGAACACTGAAGCTTTCTTT.

V gene TRBV19 combines with J gene TRBJ2-1; TRBD2 matches 16 bases. The CDR3 has 20 amino acids. Unmatched junction bases numbered 21, after V lost 9 bases and J lost 7 bases. Germline lookup yields CDR1 LNHDA and CDR2 SQIVND (reference sequence). In nucleotides, the CDR3 is TGTGCCAGCCGTCGCCGAGGTGCGCCGGGACTAGCGGGAGGGCCGAATGAGCAGTTCTTC. This gives the protein CASRRRGAPGLAGGPNEQFF.

The genes are TRBV11-2 and TRBJ2-2, with 7 positions matching TRBD2. Germline V CDR1 and CDR2: SGHAT, FQNNGV. This CDR3 region has 16 residues. After removal of 0 bases from V and 0 bases from J, the junction contained 1 base not matched to a gene. CDR3 sequence (DNA): TGTGCCAGCAGCTTAGAGCTAGCGGCGAACACCGGGGAGCTGTTTTTT. Translation: CASSLELAANTGELFF.

This rearrangement joins TRBV16 to TRBJ2-1, with 12 nucleotides matching TRBD2. V was clipped by 1 base and J by 4 bases; unmatched bases: 2. Germline V gene sequence: CDR1 KGHSY, CDR2 FQNENV. There are 16 residues in the CDR3. The CDR3: CASSQYGLAGYNEQFF. The CDR3 region has the DNA TGTGCCAGCAGCCAATACGGACTAGCGGGGTACAATGAGCAGTTCTTC. Variable domain in full (rest from reference TRBV16 and TRBJ2-1): GEEVAQTPKHLVRGEGQKAKLYCAPIKGHSYVFWYQQVLKNEFKFLISFQNENVFDETGMPKERFSAKCLPNSPCSLEIQATKLEDSAVYFCASSQYGLAGYNEQFFGPGTRLTVL.

The chain is built from TRBV29-1 and TRBJ2-3, with TRBD1 identical over 9 bases. With 6 bases clipped from V and 3 bases from J, the junction kept 7 bases outside the gene matches. CDR3 length: 14 amino acids. Looked up from germline, CDR1 is SQVTM and CDR2 is ANQGSEA. The CDR3 region is CSVQGTGLTDTQYF. The CDR3 DNA reads TGCAGCGTCCAGGGGACAGGGTTAACAGATACGCAGTATTTT.

This clone occurred once. The V call is TRBV7-8, the J call TRBJ2-1; 8 bases line up with TRBD1. CDR1 and CDR2 from the germline V gene are SGHVS and FQNEAQ. Losses at the gene ends were 5 bases for V and 8 bases for J; bases not matched to a gene: 8. This CDR3 has 14 residues. CDR3 residues: CASSGGQGTHEQFF. As DNA, the CDR3 is TGTGCCAGCAGCGGTGGACAGGGCACTCATGAGCAGTTCTTC.

The J gene is TRBJ1-1, the V gene TRBV3-1 (or the pseudogene TRBV3-2), with D uncertain. CDR1 is LGHDT, CDR2 YNNKEL, per germline (reference sequence). V lost 1 base, J lost 5 bases, and 8 bases lay in between. The CDR3 is 13 residues long. Here the CDR3 DNA reads TGTGCCAGCAGCCAAGGGCATTCGACTGAAGCTTTCTTT. It yields the protein CASSQGHSTEAFF.

This rearrangement joins TRBV9 to TRBJ2-3; TRBD2 agrees at 9 bases. Germline V CDR1 and CDR2: SGDLS, YYNGEE. The CDR3 loop spans 18 amino acids. J was trimmed by 5 bases and V by 0 bases; bases with no gene match: 13. The CDR3 loop is CASSVGLVNSGRGDTQYF. The CDR3 nucleotides read TGTGCCAGCAGCGTAGGGTTAGTTAATAGCGGGAGAGGAGATACGCAGTATTTT.

The CDR3 nucleotides are TGTGCCAGCAGTGATTCAGAGGTGCCCTACACCTTC. This codes for CASSDSEVPYTF. The chain couples TRBV2 to TRBJ1-2; the D is unclear. V gave up 3 bases and J gave up 10 bases, with 12 bases separating them. CDR1 is SNHLY and CDR2 is FYNNEI in the germline V gene. The CDR3 runs to 12 residues. Based on the CDR3 plus reference TRBV2 and TRBJ1-2, the full variable domain is EPEVTQTPSHQVTQMGQEVILRCVPISNHLYFYWYRQILGQKVEFLVSFYNNEISEKSEIFDDQFSVERPDGSNFTLKIRSTKLEDSAMYFCASSDSEVPYTFGSGTRLTVV.

J is TRBJ1-5 and V is TRBV2, with 7 bases matching TRBD1. The CDR3 has 15 residues. The germline V gene has CDR1 SNHLY and CDR2 FYNNEI. Unmatched junction bases numbered 9, after V lost 7 bases and J lost 3 bases. CDR3 in DNA: TGTGCCAGCACCCCCGAGGACAGGAACAATCAGCCCCAGCATTTT. This gives the protein CASTPEDRNNQPQHF.

The chain carries TRBV5-6 and TRBJ2-1; D might be TRBD2 (6 bases). Between the trimmed V and J ends, which lost 4 bases and 9 bases, there was a span of 14 bases. Germline loops: CDR1 SGHDT, CDR2 YYEEEE. The CDR3 loop spans 13 amino acids. This CDR3 is CASSRWRVGEQFF. The CDR3, as DNA: TGTGCCAGCAGCCGTTGGAGGGTTGGTGAGCAGTTCTTC.

The chain joins TRBV7-9 to TRBJ2-1, with 7 nucleotides matching TRBD2. The CDR3 consists of 16 residues. Germline CDR1 and CDR2: SEHNR and FQNEAQ (reference sequence). V lost 1 base to trimming and J lost 0 bases; unmatched junction nucleotides: 3. The CDR3 sequence is CASSLGAGNSYNEQFF. The CDR3 nucleotides are TGTGCCAGCAGCTTAGGAGCGGGAAACTCCTACAATGAGCAGTTCTTC. Complete variable domain (other parts from reference TRBV7-9 and TRBJ2-1): DTGVSQNPRHKITKRGQNVTFRCDPISEHNRLYWYRQTLGQGPEFLTYFQNEAQLEKSRLLSDRFSAERPKGSFSTLEIQRTEQGDSAMYLCASSLGAGNSYNEQFFGPGTRLTVL.